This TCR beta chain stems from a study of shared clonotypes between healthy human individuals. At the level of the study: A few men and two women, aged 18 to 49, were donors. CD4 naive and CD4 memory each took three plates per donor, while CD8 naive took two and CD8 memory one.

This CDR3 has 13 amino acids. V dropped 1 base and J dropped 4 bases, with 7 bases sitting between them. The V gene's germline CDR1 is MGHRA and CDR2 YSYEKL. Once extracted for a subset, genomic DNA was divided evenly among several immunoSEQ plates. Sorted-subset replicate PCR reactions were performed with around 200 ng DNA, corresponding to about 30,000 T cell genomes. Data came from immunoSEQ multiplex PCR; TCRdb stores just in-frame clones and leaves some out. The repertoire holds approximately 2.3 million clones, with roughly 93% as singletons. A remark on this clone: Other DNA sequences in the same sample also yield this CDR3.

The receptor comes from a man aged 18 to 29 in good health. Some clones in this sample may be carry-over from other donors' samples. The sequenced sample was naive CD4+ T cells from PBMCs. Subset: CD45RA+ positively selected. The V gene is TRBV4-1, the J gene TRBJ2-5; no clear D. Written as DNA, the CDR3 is TGCGCCAGCAGCCAAGGGTTATTAGAGACCCAGTACTTC. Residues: CASSQGLLETQYF.